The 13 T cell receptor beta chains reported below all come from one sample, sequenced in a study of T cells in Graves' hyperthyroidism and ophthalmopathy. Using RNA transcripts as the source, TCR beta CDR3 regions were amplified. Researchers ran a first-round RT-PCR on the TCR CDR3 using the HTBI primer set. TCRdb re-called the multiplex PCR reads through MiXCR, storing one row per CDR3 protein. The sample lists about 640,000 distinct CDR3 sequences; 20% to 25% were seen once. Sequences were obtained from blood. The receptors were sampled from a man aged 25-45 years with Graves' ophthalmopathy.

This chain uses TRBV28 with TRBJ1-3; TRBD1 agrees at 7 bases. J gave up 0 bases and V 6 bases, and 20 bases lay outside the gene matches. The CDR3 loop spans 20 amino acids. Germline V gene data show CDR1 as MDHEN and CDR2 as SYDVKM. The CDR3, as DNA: TGTGCCAGCAGATCTCGCCTGGGGAAGACAGGGACCTTCTCTGGAAACACCATATATTTT. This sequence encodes CASRSRLGKTGTFSGNTIYF.

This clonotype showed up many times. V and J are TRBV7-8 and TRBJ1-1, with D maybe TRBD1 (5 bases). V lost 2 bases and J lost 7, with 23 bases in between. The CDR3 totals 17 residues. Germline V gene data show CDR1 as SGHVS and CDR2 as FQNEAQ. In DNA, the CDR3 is TGTGCCAGCAGCTTATGGGGATGGACACAGACACAGATTGAAGCTTTCTTT. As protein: CASSLWGWTQTQIEAFF.

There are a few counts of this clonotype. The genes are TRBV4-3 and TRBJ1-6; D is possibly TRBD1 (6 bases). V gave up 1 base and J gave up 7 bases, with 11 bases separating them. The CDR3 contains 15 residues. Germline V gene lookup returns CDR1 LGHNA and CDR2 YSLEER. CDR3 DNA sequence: TGCGCCAGCAGCCAAGGAGGGGGAGGGAATTCACCCCTCCACTTT. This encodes CASSQGGGGNSPLHF.

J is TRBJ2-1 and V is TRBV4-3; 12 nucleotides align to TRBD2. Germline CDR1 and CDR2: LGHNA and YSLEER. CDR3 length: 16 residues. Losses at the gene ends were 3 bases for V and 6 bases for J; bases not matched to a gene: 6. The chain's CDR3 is CASSHVLAGGSNEQFF. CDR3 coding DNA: TGCGCCAGCAGCCATGTCCTAGCGGGAGGGTCCAATGAGCAGTTCTTC.

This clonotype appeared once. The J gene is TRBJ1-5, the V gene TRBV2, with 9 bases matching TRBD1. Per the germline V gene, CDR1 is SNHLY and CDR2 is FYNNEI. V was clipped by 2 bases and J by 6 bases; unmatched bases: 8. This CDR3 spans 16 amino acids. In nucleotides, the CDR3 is TGTGCCAGCAGTGAAATGGGACAGGGAGCCGCTCAGCCCCAGCATTTT. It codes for CASSEMGQGAAQPQHF. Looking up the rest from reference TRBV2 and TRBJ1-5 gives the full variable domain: EPEVTQTPSHQVTQMGQEVILRCVPISNHLYFYWYRQILGQKVEFLVSFYNNEISEKSEIFDDQFSVERPDGSNFTLKIRSTKLEDSAMYFCASSEMGQGAAQPQHFGDGTRLSIL.

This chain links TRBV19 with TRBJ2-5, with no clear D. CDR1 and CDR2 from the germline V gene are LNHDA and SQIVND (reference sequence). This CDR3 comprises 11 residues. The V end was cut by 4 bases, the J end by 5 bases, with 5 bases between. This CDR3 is CASSRWETQYF. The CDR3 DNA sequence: TGTGCCAGTAGTAGGTGGGAGACCCAGTACTTC.

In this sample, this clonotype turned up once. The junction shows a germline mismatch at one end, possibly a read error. CDR3 bases: TGTGCCACCAGTGAGTCCCCTCATTCGACAGGGAGTTTTACAGATACGCAGTATTTT. Translated, it gives CATSESPHSTGSFTDTQYF. The chain joins TRBV10-3 to TRBJ2-3, with 7 bases lining up with TRBD1. CDR1 ENHRY and CDR2 SYGVKD come from the germline V gene. This CDR3 is built from 19 residues.

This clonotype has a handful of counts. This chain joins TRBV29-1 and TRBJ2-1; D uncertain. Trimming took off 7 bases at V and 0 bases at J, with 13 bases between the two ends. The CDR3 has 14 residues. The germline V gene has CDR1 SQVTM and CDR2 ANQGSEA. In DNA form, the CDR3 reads TGCAGCGCCGCACCGGGTTACTCCTACAATGAGCAGTTCTTC. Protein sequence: CSAAPGYSYNEQFF.

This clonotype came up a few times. Written as DNA, the CDR3 is TGTGCCAGCAGCTCGGACAAGGGGGCAGGGTCATCTCTCTGGTGGACGAATGAGCAGTTCTTC. Its translation: CASSSDKGAGSSLWWTNEQFF. The V gene is TRBV5-8, the J gene TRBJ2-1; 7 nucleotides match TRBD1. V shed 3 bases and J 7 bases; nucleotides not matched to a gene: 28. The CDR3 contains 21 residues. CDR1 and CDR2 from the germline V gene are SGHTS and YDEGEE.

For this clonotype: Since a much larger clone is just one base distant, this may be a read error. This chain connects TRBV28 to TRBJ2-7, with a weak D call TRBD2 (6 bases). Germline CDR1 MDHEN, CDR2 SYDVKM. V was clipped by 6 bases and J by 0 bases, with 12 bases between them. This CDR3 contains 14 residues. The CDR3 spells CASSQTRGSYEQYF. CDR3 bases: TGTGCCAGCAGCCAGACTAGGGGCTCCTACGAGCAGTACTTC.

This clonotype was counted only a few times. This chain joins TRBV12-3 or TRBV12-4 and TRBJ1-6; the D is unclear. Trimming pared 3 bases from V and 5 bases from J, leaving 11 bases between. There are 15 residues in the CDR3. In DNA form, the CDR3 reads TGTGCCAGCAGTTTGGGTGGGAGAAATAATTCACCCCTCCACTTT. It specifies CASSLGGRNNSPLHF.

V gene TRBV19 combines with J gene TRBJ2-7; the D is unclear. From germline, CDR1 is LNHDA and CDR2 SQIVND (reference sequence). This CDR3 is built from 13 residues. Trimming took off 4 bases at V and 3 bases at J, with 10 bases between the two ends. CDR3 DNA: TGTGCCAGTAGTACGGCACAAGACTACGAGCAGTACTTC. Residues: CASSTAQDYEQYF.

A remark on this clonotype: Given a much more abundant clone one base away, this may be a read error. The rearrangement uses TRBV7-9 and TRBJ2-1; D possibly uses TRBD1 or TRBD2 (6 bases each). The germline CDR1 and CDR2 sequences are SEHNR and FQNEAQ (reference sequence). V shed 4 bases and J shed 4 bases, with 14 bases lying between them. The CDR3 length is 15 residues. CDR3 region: CASSWEWGAYNEQFF. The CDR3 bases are TGTGCCAGCAGCTGGGAGTGGGGGGCTTACAATGAGCAGTTCTTC. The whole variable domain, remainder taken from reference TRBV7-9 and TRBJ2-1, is DTGVSQNPRHKITKRGQNVTFRCDPISEHNRLYWYRQTLGQGPEFLTYFQNEAQLEKSRLLSDRFSAERPKGSFSTLEIQRTEQGDSAMYLCASSWEWGAYNEQFFGPGTRLTVL.